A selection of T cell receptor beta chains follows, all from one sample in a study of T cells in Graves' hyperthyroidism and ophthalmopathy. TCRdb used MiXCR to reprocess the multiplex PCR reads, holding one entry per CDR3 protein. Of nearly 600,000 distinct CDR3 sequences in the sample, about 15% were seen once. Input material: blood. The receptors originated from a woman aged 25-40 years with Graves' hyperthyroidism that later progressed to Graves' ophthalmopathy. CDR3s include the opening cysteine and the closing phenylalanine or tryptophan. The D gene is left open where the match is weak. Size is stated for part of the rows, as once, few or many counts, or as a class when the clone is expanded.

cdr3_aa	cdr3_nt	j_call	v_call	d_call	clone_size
CAGRAGTSGAGELFF	TGTGCCGGAAGGGCCGGGACTAGCGGCGCCGGGGAGCTGTTTTTT	TRBJ2-2	TRBV2	TRBD2	many
CAWDSDTYEQYF	TGTGCCTGGGATTCAGACACCTACGAGCAGTACTTC	TRBJ2-7	TRBV30	-	many
CASGPLDVFGQPQHF	TGTGCTAGTGGTCCCCTGGACGTTTTCGGTCAGCCCCAGCATTTT	TRBJ1-5	TRBV12-5	-	few
CASSEIQGGTEAFF	TGTGCCAGCAGTGAAATCCAGGGGGGCACTGAAGCTTTCTTT	TRBJ1-1	TRBV2	TRBD1	-
CSARVGLEYEQYF	TGCAGTGCTAGAGTTGGCCTAGAGTACGAGCAGTACTTC	TRBJ2-7	TRBV20-1	-	many
CASSLAPLVPDTGELFF	TGTGCCAGCAGCTTAGCCCCACTAGTTCCGGACACCGGGGAGCTGTTTTTT	TRBJ2-2	TRBV7-8	-	many
CSVAPDEQFF	TGCAGCGTTGCCCCGGATGAGCAGTTCTTC	TRBJ2-1	TRBV29-1	-	few
CASSIGQTATNEKLFF	TGCGCCAGCAGCATCGGACAGACTGCAACTAATGAAAAACTGTTTTTT	TRBJ1-4	TRBV5-1	-	many
CASSELYKETEAFF	TGTGCCAGCAGTGAATTGTACAAGGAGACTGAAGCTTTCTTT	TRBJ1-1	TRBV25-1	-	-
CASSLNRRGNTIYF	TGTGCCAGCAGCTTAAACAGAAGAGGAAACACCATATATTTT	TRBJ1-3	TRBV11-2	-	many
CASSPAGMGADTQYF	TGTGCCAGCAGCCCCGCGGGAATGGGGGCAGATACGCAGTATTTT	TRBJ2-3	TRBV7-3	-	many
CATSRVPSGSKDTQYF	TGTGCCACCAGCAGAGTGCCTAGCGGGAGTAAGGATACGCAGTATTTT	TRBJ2-3	TRBV15	TRBD2	many
CATSRDRGLNQPQHF	TGTGCCACCAGCAGAGATCGCGGTTTAAATCAGCCCCAGCATTTT	TRBJ1-5	TRBV15	-	-
CSVEKGGTEAFF	TGCAGCGTTGAAAAGGGAGGTACTGAAGCTTTCTTT	TRBJ1-1	TRBV29-1	-	many
CVSSPGQQNNEQFF	TGTGTCAGCTCCCCGGGACAGCAAAACAATGAGCAGTTCTTC	TRBJ2-1	TRBV18	TRBD1	few
CASSGKETGGPYEQYF	TGTGCCAGCAGTGGAAAAGAGACAGGGGGACCCTACGAGCAGTACTTC	TRBJ2-7	TRBV6-1	TRBD1	once
CASSLQGSETQYF	TGTGCCAGCAGCCTACAGGGTTCAGAGACCCAGTACTTC	TRBJ2-5	TRBV12-3/TRBV12-4	-	few
CASSQRRDTYTGELFF	TGTGCCAGCAGCCAAAGACGGGACACCTACACCGGGGAGCTGTTTTTT	TRBJ2-2	TRBV7-8	-	many
CSARDLSNQPQHF	TGCAGTGCTAGAGATCTGAGCAATCAGCCCCAGCATTTT	TRBJ1-5	TRBV20-1	-	-
CASSAEGQEGYNSPLHF	TGCGCCAGCAGCGCGGAGGGCCAGGAGGGATATAATTCACCCCTCCACTTT	TRBJ1-6	TRBV5-1	-	many
CASSLLQGGDTEAFF	TGCGCCAGCAGCCTATTACAGGGGGGGGACACTGAAGCTTTCTTT	TRBJ1-1	TRBV5-1	TRBD1	few
CSAPSGGPYTDTQYF	TGCAGTGCTCCGAGCGGGGGGCCATACACAGATACGCAGTATTTT	TRBJ2-3	TRBV20-1	TRBD2	few
CASVGWSSYNEQFF	TGTGCCTCCGTCGGGTGGAGCTCCTACAATGAGCAGTTCTTC	TRBJ2-1	TRBV30	-	many
CASSVGGLAAYEQYF	TGTGCCAGCAGTGTCGGAGGGCTAGCGGCTTACGAGCAGTACTTC	TRBJ2-7	TRBV6-1	TRBD2	many
CSANGYTGELFF	TGCAGTGCTAACGGATACACCGGAGAGCTGTTTTTT	TRBJ2-2	TRBV20-1	-	-
CASSDDRGPGETQYF	TGTGCCAGCTCAGACGACAGGGGGCCGGGAGAGACCCAGTACTTC	TRBJ2-5	TRBV18	TRBD1	-
CSARQQGVETQYF	TGCAGTGCTAGACAGCAGGGGGTCGAGACCCAGTACTTC	TRBJ2-5	TRBV20-1	TRBD1	-